The present TCR beta chain was sequenced within a study of shared clonotypes between healthy human individuals. Healthy adults negative for HIV, lacking recent acute infections or vaccinations, served as donors. Regarding this clone: The antigen is undetermined.

Some clones are missing from TCRdb's copy, which holds only in-frame ones; the method was immunoSEQ multiplex PCR. The sample holds approximately 1.1 million clones; 75% to 80% are singletons and the top ten take 0.5% to 0.6%. The CDR3 covers 14 residues. The J segment lost 6 bases and the V segment lost 4 bases, leaving 3 bases of the junction unmatched. Germline values: CDR1 LNHDA, CDR2 SQIVND (reference sequence). Points from the study as a whole: When compared with the clonotypes that were shared by all four sorted-subset donors, the non-shared clonotypes turned out to have lower generation probabilities.

The chain carries TRBV19 and TRBJ2-7, with 13 positions matching TRBD2. The TCR comes from a man aged 18 to 29 in good health. Some clones in this sample may be carry-over from other donors' samples. The sample consisted of memory CD4+ T cells from PBMCs. Sample subset: CD45RA-negative fraction. CDR3 in amino acids: CASSTGLAGREQYF. The CDR3 DNA follows: TGTGCCAGTAGTACGGGACTAGCGGGACGCGAGCAGTACTTC. The variable domain in full, completed from reference TRBV19 and TRBJ2-7, reads DGGITQSPKYLFRKEGQNVTLSCEQNLNHDAMYWYRQDPGQGLRLIYYSQIVNDFQKGDIAEGYSVSREKKESFPLTVTSAQKNPTAFYLCASSTGLAGREQYFGPGTRLTVT.